The text below deals with one T cell receptor (beta chain). Its specificity is not known. The sample comes from a study of TIL therapy for anti-PD-1-resistant metastatic lung cancer. Study context: Patients then received nivolumab; progressors got lymphodepletion, TIL and IL-2. Most patients had lung adenocarcinoma. Overall study findings and caveats: Treatment-naive, never-smoker and oncogene-addicted patients were overrepresented in this highly selected cohort.

As for time point: pre-treatment sample, taken before nivolumab and TIL therapy. The immunoSEQ assay was v3. Survey-level samples got approximately 2 million read pairs; deep-level samples got roughly 4.5-6.5 million. Clones were read by immunoSEQ multiplex PCR, and TCRdb kept only the in-frame ones, dropping some. The table shows about 50,000 clones, with 79% occurring only once. The receptor was isolated from a woman between 25 and 85 years old with non-small cell lung cancer. Here the sequenced sample was blood, taken at baseline.

The chain's CDR3 is CASSRTGSDEKLFF. CDR3 DNA: TGCGCCAGCAGCAGGACAGGGAGTGATGAAAAACTGTTTTTT. The chain combines TRBV5-1 with TRBJ1-4, with 8 positions matching TRBD1. The CDR3 totals 14 residues. V lost 4 bases to trimming and J lost 6 bases; unmatched junction nucleotides: 5. Germline-derived CDR1 and CDR2 are SGHRS and YFSETQ.